The 20 T cell receptor beta chains reported below all come from one sample, sequenced in a study of control samples from healthy donors and cancer patients. Repertoires were generated with immunoSEQ multiplex PCR, while TCRdb's copy carries only in-frame clones and drops some. Seen here are under 150,000 clones, about nine tenths observed once, and the top ten hold over 4%. Material: blood. The receptors originated from a man aged 30 to 45 in good health.

The chain combines TRBV6-2 or TRBV6-3 with TRBJ2-7; TRBD1 is a possible D gene (5 bases). The CDR3 extends over 17 amino acids. With 3 bases removed from V and 1 base from J, the gap between germline ends came to 19 bases. Germline V CDR1 and CDR2: MNHEY, SVGEGT. In nucleotides, the CDR3 is TGTGCCAGCAGTTATTCGTTTCAGGGCCCCTCATCCTACGAGCAGTACTTC. It is translated as CASSYSFQGPSSYEQYF.

This chain links TRBV5-1 with TRBJ1-1; D call uncertain. The V end lost 0 bases, the J end lost 4 bases, and 4 bases lay between the germline ends. Germline V gene data show CDR1 as SGHRS and CDR2 as YFSETQ. The CDR3 runs to 12 residues. CDR3 residues: CASSLVPTEAFF. CDR3 coding DNA: TGCGCCAGCAGCTTGGTCCCCACTGAAGCTTTCTTT.

The genes are TRBV19 and TRBJ2-7; D call uncertain. Trimming pared 1 base from V and 0 bases from J, leaving 7 bases between. The germline CDR1 and CDR2 sequences are LNHDA and SQIVND (reference sequence). The CDR3 length is 14 residues. CDR3 DNA sequence: TGTGCCAGTAGTATAGTCCCCGGCTCCTACGAGCAGTACTTC. This codes for CASSIVPGSYEQYF.

In this sample, this clone turned up once. The chain uses TRBV5-5 and TRBJ2-5; D call uncertain. CDR3 size: 11 residues. In germline, CDR1 is SGHKS, CDR2 YYEKEE (reference sequence). Trimming shortened V by 7 bases and J by 1 base, and 5 bases separated the two germline ends. CDR3: CASAAQETQYF. The CDR3 bases are TGTGCCAGCGCCGCCCAAGAGACCCAGTACTTC.

This clone was picked up a small number of times. This chain connects TRBV3-1 (or the pseudogene TRBV3-2) to TRBJ2-7, with a tentative D call TRBD1 (5 bases). CDR1 LGHDT and CDR2 YNNKEL come from the germline V gene (reference sequence). V lost 2 bases to trimming and J lost 5 bases, with 7 bases between them. The CDR3 has 12 amino acids. The CDR3 spells CASSQTGDEQYF. The CDR3 DNA reads TGTGCCAGCAGCCAAACAGGAGACGAGCAGTACTTC.

V gene TRBV7-2 combines with J gene TRBJ2-7, with D tentatively TRBD1 (5 bases). Trimming left V 5 bases short and J 4 bases short, with 18 bases between. Germline values: CDR1 SGHTA, CDR2 FQGNSA. The CDR3 totals 15 residues. The CDR3 DNA is TGTGCCAGCAGCCCAAATTCCGATTCAGGGTACGAGCAGTACTTC. Protein product: CASSPNSDSGYEQYF. Complete variable domain (other parts from reference TRBV7-2 and TRBJ2-7): GAGVSQSPSNKVTEKGKDVELRCDPISGHTALYWYRQSLGQGLEFLIYFQGNSAPDKSGLPSDRFSAERTGGSVSTLTIQRTQQEDSAVYLCASSPNSDSGYEQYFGPGTRLTVT.

J is TRBJ1-2 and V is TRBV29-1, with D unclear. This CDR3 has 11 residues. V lost 2 bases to trimming and J lost 7 bases, with 8 bases between them. CDR1 and CDR2 (germline): SQVTM, ANQGSEA. This chain's CDR3 is CSVERQTGYTF. Here the CDR3 DNA reads TGCAGCGTTGAACGGCAAACTGGCTACACCTTC.

The chain joins TRBV4-3 to TRBJ1-4; no clear D gene. Trimming removed 0 bases from V and 7 bases from J, with 6 bases in between. The CDR3 is made up of 13 amino acids. Germline values: CDR1 LGHNA, CDR2 YSLEER. The chain's CDR3 is CASSQDPREKLFF. The DNA for the CDR3 is TGCGCCAGCAGCCAAGATCCTCGTGAAAAACTGTTTTTT.

This clone occurred a few times. The V gene is TRBV6-5, the J gene TRBJ2-3; 14 bases match TRBD2. V shed 4 bases, J shed 7 bases, and the junction held 7 bases outside the gene matches. This CDR3 has 16 residues. CDR1 and CDR2 (germline): MNHEY, SVGAGI. CDR3 in amino acids: CASSSQTSGGAHTQYF. For the CDR3, the DNA is TGTGCCAGCAGTTCCCAGACTAGCGGGGGGGCGCATACGCAGTATTTT.

V gene TRBV5-6 combines with J gene TRBJ2-7, with D perhaps TRBD2 (5 bases). This CDR3 is 14 amino acids long. The germline V and J ends were trimmed by 3 bases and 4 bases, with 14 bases remaining between them. The germline V gene has CDR1 SGHDT and CDR2 YYEEEE. DNA for the CDR3: TGTGCCAGCAGCTCGATATTACTAGTATACGAGCAGTACTTC. It encodes CASSSILLVYEQYF.

The rearrangement uses TRBV19 and TRBJ2-7; possibly TRBD1 for D (6 bases). Deletions cut 5 bases from V and 2 bases from J, with 13 bases between. CDR1 is LNHDA and CDR2 is SQIVND in the germline V gene (reference sequence). The CDR3 runs to 14 residues. The CDR3: CASSLSTGPYEQYF. The CDR3 DNA is TGTGCCAGTAGTTTAAGCACAGGGCCCTACGAGCAGTACTTC.

The chain is built from TRBV4-3 and TRBJ2-2; D is uncertain. Germline V gene lookup returns CDR1 LGHNA and CDR2 YSLEER. CDR3 size: 13 residues. The V gene lost 4 bases and the J gene lost 6 bases, with 9 bases spanning the gap. The DNA of the CDR3 is TGCGCCAGCAGCCTTCGGGTGTCCGGGGAGCTGTTTTTT. Protein product: CASSLRVSGELFF.

This chain's CDR3 is CASSLDPGGNEQFF. CDR3 nucleotide sequence: TGTGCCAGCAGCTTAGACCCAGGGGGGAATGAGCAGTTCTTC. The gene calls are TRBV7-2 and TRBJ2-1, with D possibly TRBD1 on 7 matching bases. Germline CDR1 SGHTA, CDR2 FQGNSA. With 1 base removed from V and 7 bases from J, the gap between germline ends came to 11 bases. The CDR3 is 14 amino acids. Supplemented by reference TRBV7-2 and TRBJ2-1, the full variable domain reads GAGVSQSPSNKVTEKGKDVELRCDPISGHTALYWYRQSLGQGLEFLIYFQGNSAPDKSGLPSDRFSAERTGGSVSTLTIQRTQQEDSAVYLCASSLDPGGNEQFFGPGTRLTVL.

The chain combines TRBV28 with TRBJ1-2, with TRBD1 matching 11 bases. J lost 4 bases, V lost 2 bases, and 6 bases had no gene match. CDR1 MDHEN and CDR2 SYDVKM come from the germline V gene. The CDR3 totals 16 residues. In nucleotides, the CDR3 is TGTGCCAGCAGTTTACCAGGACAGGGGGCCCGCTATGGCTACACCTTC. It is translated as CASSLPGQGARYGYTF.

This clone was seen just once. The chain recombines TRBV4-2 with TRBJ2-2, with 8 bases aligning to TRBD2. The CDR3 is 17 residues long. Per germline, CDR1 LGHNA and CDR2 YNFKEQ. With V trimmed by 0 bases and J by 6 bases, 9 bases remained unmatched. CDR3 region: CASSQELSGGRPGELFF. The DNA for the CDR3 is TGTGCCAGCAGCCAAGAATTGAGCGGGGGACGACCCGGGGAGCTGTTTTTT.

The chain has TRBV28 and TRBJ2-1, with TRBD1 as a possible D gene (6 bases). The length of the CDR3 is 12 residues. Germline CDR1 and CDR2: MDHEN and SYDVKM. As DNA, the CDR3 is TGTGCTTCGGACAGTTCGTCCGATGAGCAGTTCTTC. It specifies CASDSSSDEQFF.

The chain joins TRBV30 to TRBJ2-1; D gene ambiguous. Trimming pared 2 bases from V and 1 base from J, leaving 9 bases between. Germline lookup yields CDR1 GTSNPN and CDR2 SVGIG (reference sequence). This CDR3 has 14 residues. DNA of the CDR3: TGTGCCTGGAGTCGTGGGTTATCCTACAATGAGCAGTTCTTC. Protein: CAWSRGLSYNEQFF.

The chain recombines TRBV7-2 with TRBJ2-7; D is perhaps TRBD1 or TRBD2 (5 bases each). V shed 1 base and J shed 3 bases, with 7 bases lying between them. The CDR3 spans 13 residues. Germline V gene lookup returns CDR1 SGHTA and CDR2 FQGNSA. As DNA, the CDR3 is TGTGCCAGCAGCTTAGGGGGGTTCTACGAGCAGTACTTC. Amino acids: CASSLGGFYEQYF.

The rearrangement uses TRBV20-1 and TRBJ2-2; 7 nucleotides line up with TRBD2. There are 16 residues in the CDR3. In germline, CDR1 is DFQATT, CDR2 SNEGSKA (reference sequence). The junction had 7 bases not matched to a gene; V was cut back by 3 bases and J by 0 bases. The CDR3 DNA reads TGCAGTGCTAGTTTGTCTAGCGGAACGAACACCGGGGAGCTGTTTTTT. It codes for CSASLSSGTNTGELFF.

This chain joins TRBV7-2 and TRBJ2-1, with a tentative D call TRBD2 (6 bases). Germline-derived CDR1 and CDR2 are SGHTA and FQGNSA. V was trimmed by 3 bases and J by 8 bases, leaving 11 bases between them. The CDR3 extends over 13 amino acids. CDR3 loop: CASSFASVDEQFF. In nucleotides, the CDR3 is TGTGCCAGCAGCTTCGCTAGCGTGGATGAGCAGTTCTTC.